This T cell receptor (beta chain) was profiled in a study of shared clonotypes between healthy human individuals. Across the whole study: Contributing individuals were a couple of females and three males aged 18 to 49.

Sequencing used immunoSEQ multiplex PCR; TCRdb keeps in-frame clones, though not all of them. In the table there are some 2,100,000 clones, approximately 94% of which are singletons. Comment on this clone: Other DNA sequences from this sample encode an identical CDR3 as well.

CD45RO-negative cells were positively selected for CCR7, leaving out terminally differentiated effector memory CD45RA+ cells. The CDR3 contains 15 residues. CDR1 LGHNA and CDR2 YSLEER come from the germline V gene. V lost 3 bases, J lost 0 bases, and 1 base stayed unmatched. The J gene is TRBJ1-1, the V gene TRBV4-3; 10 bases agree with TRBD1. Sequencing was carried out using naive CD8+ T cells from PBMCs. The TCR was taken from a man aged 18 to 30 in good health. Some clones in this sample may be carry-over from other donors' samples. This CDR3 is CASSQDRGMNTEAFF. As DNA, the CDR3 is TGCGCCAGCAGCCAGGACAGGGGGATGAACACTGAAGCTTTCTTT.